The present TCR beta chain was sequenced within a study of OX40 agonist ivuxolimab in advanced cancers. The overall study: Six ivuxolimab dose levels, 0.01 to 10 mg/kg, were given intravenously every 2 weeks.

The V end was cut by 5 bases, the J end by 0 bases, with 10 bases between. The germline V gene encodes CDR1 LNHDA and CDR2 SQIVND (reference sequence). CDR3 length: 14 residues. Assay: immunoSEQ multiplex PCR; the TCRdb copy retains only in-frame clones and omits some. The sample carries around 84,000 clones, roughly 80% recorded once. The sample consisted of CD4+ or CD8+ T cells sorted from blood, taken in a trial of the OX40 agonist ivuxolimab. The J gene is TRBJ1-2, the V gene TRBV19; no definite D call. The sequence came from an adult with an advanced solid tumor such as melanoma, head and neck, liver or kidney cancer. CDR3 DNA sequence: TGTGCCAGTAGTCGAAATTCAGCTAACTATGGCTACACCTTC. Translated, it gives CASSRNSANYGYTF. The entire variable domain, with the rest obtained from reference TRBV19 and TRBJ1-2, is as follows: DGGITQSPKYLFRKEGQNVTLSCEQNLNHDAMYWYRQDPGQGLRLIYYSQIVNDFQKGDIAEGYSVSREKKESFPLTVTSAQKNPTAFYLCASSRNSANYGYTFGSGTRLTVV.